A selection of T cell receptor beta chains follows, all from one sample in a study of control samples from healthy donors and cancer patients. Repertoires were generated with immunoSEQ multiplex PCR, while TCRdb's copy carries only in-frame clones and drops some. Here the sample spans fewer than 90,000 clones, 90% to 95% being singletons. Sequencing input: blood. These TCRs come from a woman between 35 and 50 years old in good health. Both conserved end residues are trimmed from each CDR3. Fields, in order: V gene, clone size, CDR3 length, J gene, CDR3 protein. Clone size is shown for a subset of rows, as once, few, many or a class of expanded clone.

>TRBV18|-|15|TRBJ1-5
ASSLTGTPITNQPQH
>TRBV5-1|few|12|TRBJ1-1
ASSFQGGDTEAF
>TRBV11-1|-|13|TRBJ2-3
ASSLVGTRIDTQY
>TRBV30|-|11|TRBJ2-2
AWSGIGAGELF
>TRBV12-3/TRBV12-4|-|10|TRBJ2-7
ASGTGAHEQY
>TRBV2|-|12|TRBJ2-7
ASSEGTGDPEQY
>TRBV19|-|12|TRBJ1-6
ASRGSHANSPLH
>TRBV5-8|-|12|TRBJ1-2
ASSPRQGRYGYT
>TRBV5-5|-|13|TRBJ2-2
ASSRTGVSTGELF
>TRBV3-1/TRBV3-2|-|12|TRBJ1-5
ASSQDGGDQPQH
>TRBV3-1/TRBV3-2|-|10|TRBJ1-1
ASSQRVTEAF
>TRBV6-5|-|13|TRBJ2-3
ASRELAGDTDTQY
>TRBV4-3|-|12|TRBJ1-6
ASSRQMGRTPLH
>TRBV18|-|16|TRBJ2-2
ASSPTTLAGVAAGELF
>TRBV10-3|-|13|TRBJ1-5
AISPENLSNQPQH
>TRBV9|-|12|TRBJ1-1
ASSVDRGGTEAF
>TRBV5-1|-|12|TRBJ1-1
ASSLLRGATEAF
>TRBV9|-|14|TRBJ2-7
ASSVGLAGGPHEQY
>TRBV11-3|-|13|TRBJ2-1
ASSFDQGDYNEQF
>TRBV23-1|-|12|TRBJ1-5
ASRGQYSNQPQH
>TRBV7-2|once|13|TRBJ1-5
ASSLDTGVNQPQH
>TRBV18|-|11|TRBJ2-5
ASSPGYQETQY
>TRBV5-6|-|13|TRBJ1-1
ASSIRDREGTEAF
>TRBV18|-|13|TRBJ2-3
ASSPDMFSTDTQY
>TRBV7-2|-|15|TRBJ1-6
ASSPRTVLGTNSPLH
>TRBV28|-|10|TRBJ2-1
ASSYPYNEQF
>TRBV4-1|-|11|TRBJ2-7
ASSQEGLGEQY
>TRBV2|-|16|TRBJ1-5
ASSVLGFDRGPAQPQH
>TRBV18|-|10|TRBJ1-1
ASSPTGPEAF
>TRBV9|once|11|TRBJ2-3
ASSVRFANTQY
>TRBV6-1|few|13|TRBJ1-3
ASSEETGGKDTIY
>TRBV9|-|18|TRBJ2-2
ATKYVRINRGPPITGELF
>TRBV30|-|12|TRBJ2-5
AWTTDQASETQY
>TRBV5-1|-|15|TRBJ2-6
ASSLAGGSSGANVLT
>TRBV6-5|-|13|TRBJ1-3
ASSLAGTSGNTIY
>TRBV6-5|-|13|TRBJ2-7
ASRGLAGGRGEQY
>TRBV5-8|-|12|TRBJ2-5
ASSSQGGWETQY
>TRBV7-2|-|10|TRBJ1-5
ASTGRVQPQH
>TRBV4-2|-|13|TRBJ2-3
ASSQGLANTDTQY
>TRBV2|-|13|TRBJ1-6
ASSAVAGYNSPLH
>TRBV9|-|15|TRBJ1-2
ASSGMTGGRAKYGYT
>TRBV7-9|-|11|TRBJ2-7
AYEGQDRYEQY
>TRBV5-8|-|13|TRBJ1-1
ASSLAHSMNTEAF
>TRBV18|-|11|TRBJ1-5
ASSPERNLPQH
>TRBV10-1|-|17|TRBJ2-1
ASSDSGYLLAGAYNEQF
>TRBV25-1|-|11|TRBJ1-6
ASMDRVNSPLH